The source of this TCR beta chain is a study of human T cells and chemical hapten exposure. Indicated time point: patch test 3, about 24 weeks after DPC sensitization. Treatment: therapeutic diphenylcyclopropenone sensitization with weekly scalp DPC. Authors' analysis steps: With a range of about 23,224 to 700,000, the median per sample was around 96,000 TCRs. TCRdb re-derived calls from the RACE reads in MiXCR, one entry per CDR3 protein. In this record, the V and J calls reflect TCRdb's handling and not the investigators' own analysis. The sample comprises about 190,000 distinct CDR3 sequences, around 25% of which are singletons, and 2% to 2.5% rests with the top ten. Germline V lookup: CDR1 DFQATT, CDR2 SNEGSKA (reference sequence). The CDR3 loop spans 16 amino acids. J was trimmed by 4 bases and V by 6 bases; bases with no gene match: 14.

The clonotype originates from a woman aged 35 to 49 with alopecia areata. Some clones in this sample may be carry-over from other donors' samples. Sequences were derived from whole blood, sampled in connection with sensitization to the hapten diphenylcyclopropenone (DPC). The chain couples TRBV20-1 to TRBJ2-2, with 7 bases identical to TRBD2. The CDR3 DNA is TGCAGTGCGACAAGATCGACTAGCCGCTCCACCGGGGAGCTGTTTTTT. Protein sequence: CSATRSTSRSTGELFF.